This TCR beta chain was identified during a study of shared clonotypes between healthy human individuals. General study results and limits: Shared clonotypes across all four donors exceeded non-shared ones in generation probability. The represented genetic and exposure-history diversity was limited by the small number of donors.

With regard to this clone: Its target is not known.

All donors were Caucasian adults living in Nashville, Tennessee. Trimming shortened V by 0 bases and J by 0 bases, and 10 bases separated the two germline ends. Germline loops: CDR1 SGDLS, CDR2 YYNGEE. The length of the CDR3 is 16 residues. The material for each subset, its genomic DNA, was split evenly across several immunoSEQ plates. Profiled with immunoSEQ multiplex PCR; TCRdb holds only in-frame clones, not every one. The sample lists approximately 2,300,000 clones; roughly 90% were seen once. The chain uses TRBV9 and TRBJ2-1, with D perhaps TRBD2 (5 bases). What was sequenced was naive CD4+ T cells from PBMCs. As for subset: CD45RA+ positively selected. The origin of this receptor is a man younger than 35 in good health. Some clones in this sample may be carry-over from other donors' samples. The CDR3 loop reads CASSVGSGDSYNEQFF. For the CDR3, the DNA is TGTGCCAGCAGCGTAGGAAGCGGAGACTCCTACAATGAGCAGTTCTTC.